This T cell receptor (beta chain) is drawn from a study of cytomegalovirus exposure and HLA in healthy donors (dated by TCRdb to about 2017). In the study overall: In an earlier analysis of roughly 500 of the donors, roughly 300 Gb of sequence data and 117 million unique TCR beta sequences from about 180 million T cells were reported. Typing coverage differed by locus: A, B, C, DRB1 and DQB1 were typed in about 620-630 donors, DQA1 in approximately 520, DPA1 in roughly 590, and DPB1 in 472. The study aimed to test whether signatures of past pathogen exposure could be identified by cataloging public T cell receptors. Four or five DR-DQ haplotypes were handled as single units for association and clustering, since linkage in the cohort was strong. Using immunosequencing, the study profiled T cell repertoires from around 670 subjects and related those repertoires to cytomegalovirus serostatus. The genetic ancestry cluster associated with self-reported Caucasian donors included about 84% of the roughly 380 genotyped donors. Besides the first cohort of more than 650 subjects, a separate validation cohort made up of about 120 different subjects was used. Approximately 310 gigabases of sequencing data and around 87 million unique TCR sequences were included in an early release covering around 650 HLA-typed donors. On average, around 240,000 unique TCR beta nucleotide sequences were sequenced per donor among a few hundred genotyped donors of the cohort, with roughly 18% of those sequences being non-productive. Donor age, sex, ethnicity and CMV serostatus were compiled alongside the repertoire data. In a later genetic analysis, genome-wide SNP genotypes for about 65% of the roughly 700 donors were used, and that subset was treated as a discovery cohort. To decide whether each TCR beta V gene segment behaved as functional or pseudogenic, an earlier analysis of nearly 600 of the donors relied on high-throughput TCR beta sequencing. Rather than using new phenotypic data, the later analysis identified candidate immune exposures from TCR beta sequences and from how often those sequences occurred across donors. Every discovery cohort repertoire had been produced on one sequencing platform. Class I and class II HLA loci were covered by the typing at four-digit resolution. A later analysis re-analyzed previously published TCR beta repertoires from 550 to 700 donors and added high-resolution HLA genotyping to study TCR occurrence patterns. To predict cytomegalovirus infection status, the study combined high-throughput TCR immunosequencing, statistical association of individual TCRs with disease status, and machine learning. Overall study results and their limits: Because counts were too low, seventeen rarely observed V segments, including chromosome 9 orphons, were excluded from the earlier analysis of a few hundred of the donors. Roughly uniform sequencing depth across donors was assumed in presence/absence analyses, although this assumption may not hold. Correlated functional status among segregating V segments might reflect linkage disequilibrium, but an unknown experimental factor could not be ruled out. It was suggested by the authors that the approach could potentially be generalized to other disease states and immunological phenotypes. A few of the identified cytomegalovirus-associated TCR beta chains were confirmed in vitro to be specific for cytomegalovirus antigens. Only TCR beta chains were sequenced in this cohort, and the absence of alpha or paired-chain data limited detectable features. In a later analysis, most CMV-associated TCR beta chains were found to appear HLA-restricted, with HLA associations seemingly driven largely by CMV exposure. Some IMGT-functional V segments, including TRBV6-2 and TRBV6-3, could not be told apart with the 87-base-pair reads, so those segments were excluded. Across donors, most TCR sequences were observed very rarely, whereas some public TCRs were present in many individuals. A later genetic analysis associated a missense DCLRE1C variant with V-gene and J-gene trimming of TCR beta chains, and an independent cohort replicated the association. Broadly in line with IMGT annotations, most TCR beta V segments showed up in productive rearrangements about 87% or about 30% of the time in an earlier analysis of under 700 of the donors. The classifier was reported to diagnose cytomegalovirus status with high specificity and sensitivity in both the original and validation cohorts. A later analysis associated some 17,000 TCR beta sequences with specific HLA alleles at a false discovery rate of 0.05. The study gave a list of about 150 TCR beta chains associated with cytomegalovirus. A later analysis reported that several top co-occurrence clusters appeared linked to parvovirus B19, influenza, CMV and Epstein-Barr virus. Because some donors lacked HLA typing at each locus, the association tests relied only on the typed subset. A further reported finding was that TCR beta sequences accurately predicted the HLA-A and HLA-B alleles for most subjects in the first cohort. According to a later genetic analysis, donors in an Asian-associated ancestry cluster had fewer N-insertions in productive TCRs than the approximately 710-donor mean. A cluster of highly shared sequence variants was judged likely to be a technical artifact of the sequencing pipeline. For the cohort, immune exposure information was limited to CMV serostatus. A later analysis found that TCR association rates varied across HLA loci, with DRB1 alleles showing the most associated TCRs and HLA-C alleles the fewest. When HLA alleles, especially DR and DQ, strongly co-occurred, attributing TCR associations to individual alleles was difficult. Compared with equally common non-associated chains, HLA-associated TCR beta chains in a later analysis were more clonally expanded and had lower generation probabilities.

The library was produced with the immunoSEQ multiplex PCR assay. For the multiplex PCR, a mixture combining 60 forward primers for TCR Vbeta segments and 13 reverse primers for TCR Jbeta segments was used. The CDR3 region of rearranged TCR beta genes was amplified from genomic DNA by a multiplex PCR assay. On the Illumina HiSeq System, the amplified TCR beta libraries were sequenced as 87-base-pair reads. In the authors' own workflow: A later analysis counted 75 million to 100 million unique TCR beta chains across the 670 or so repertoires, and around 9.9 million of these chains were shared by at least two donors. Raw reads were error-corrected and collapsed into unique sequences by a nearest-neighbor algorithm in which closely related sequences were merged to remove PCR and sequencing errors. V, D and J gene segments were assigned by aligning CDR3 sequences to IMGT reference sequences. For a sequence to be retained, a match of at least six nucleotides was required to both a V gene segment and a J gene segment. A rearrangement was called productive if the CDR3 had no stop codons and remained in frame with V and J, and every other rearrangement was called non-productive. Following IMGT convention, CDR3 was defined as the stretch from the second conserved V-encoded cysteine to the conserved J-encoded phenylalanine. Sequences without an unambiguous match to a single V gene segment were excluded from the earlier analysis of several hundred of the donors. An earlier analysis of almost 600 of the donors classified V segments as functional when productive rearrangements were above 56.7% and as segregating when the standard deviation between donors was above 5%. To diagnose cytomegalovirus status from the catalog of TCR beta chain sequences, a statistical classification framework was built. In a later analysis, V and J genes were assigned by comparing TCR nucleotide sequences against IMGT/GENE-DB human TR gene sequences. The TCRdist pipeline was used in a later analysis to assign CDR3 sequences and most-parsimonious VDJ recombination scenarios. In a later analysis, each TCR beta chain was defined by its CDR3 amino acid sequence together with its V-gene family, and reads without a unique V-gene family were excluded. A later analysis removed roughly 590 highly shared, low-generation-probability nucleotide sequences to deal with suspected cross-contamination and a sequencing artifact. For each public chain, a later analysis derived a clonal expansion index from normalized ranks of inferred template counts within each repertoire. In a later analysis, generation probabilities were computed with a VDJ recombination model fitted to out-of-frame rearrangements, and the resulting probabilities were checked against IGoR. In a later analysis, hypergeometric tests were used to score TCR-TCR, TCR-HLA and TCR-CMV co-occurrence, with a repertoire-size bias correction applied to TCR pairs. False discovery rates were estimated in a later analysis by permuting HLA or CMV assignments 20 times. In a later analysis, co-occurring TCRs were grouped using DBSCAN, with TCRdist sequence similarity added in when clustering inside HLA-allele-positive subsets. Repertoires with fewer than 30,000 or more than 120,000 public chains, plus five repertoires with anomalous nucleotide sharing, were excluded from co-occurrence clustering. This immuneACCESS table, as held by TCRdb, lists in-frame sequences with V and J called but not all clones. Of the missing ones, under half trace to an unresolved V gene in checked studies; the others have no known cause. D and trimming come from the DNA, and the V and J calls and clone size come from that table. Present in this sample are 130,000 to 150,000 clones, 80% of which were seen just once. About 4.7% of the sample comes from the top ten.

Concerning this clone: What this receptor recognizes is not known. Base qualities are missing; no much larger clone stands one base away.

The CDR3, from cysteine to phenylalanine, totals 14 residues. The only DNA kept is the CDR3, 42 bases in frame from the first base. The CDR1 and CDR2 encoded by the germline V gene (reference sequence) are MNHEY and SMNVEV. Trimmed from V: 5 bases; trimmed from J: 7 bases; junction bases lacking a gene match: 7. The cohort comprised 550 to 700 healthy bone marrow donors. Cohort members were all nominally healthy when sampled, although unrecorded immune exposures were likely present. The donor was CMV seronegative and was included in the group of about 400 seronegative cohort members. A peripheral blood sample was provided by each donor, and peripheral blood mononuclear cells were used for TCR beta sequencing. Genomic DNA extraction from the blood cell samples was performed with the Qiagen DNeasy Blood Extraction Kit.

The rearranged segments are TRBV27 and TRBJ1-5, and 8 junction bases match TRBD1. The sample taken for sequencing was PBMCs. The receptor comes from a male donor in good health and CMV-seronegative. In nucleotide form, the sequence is TGTGCCAGCAGTCTGACAGGGGCGAAACAGCCCCAGCATTTT. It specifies CASSLTGAKQPQHF.